Included here is one T cell receptor (beta chain) sequence, with context. Its antigen remains unknown. The data derive from a study of T cell responses to AZD1222 COVID-19 vaccine. Study results and caveats: Of the AZD1222 recipients, only 6 or 7 were seropositive at baseline.

Repertoires were generated with immunoSEQ multiplex PCR, while TCRdb's copy carries only in-frame clones and drops some. The table has more than 95,000 clones, about 90% seen once. Germline V CDR1 and CDR2: MNHEY, SVGAGI. This CDR3 is 15 amino acids long. V was clipped by 6 bases and J by 4 bases; unmatched bases: 10. The specimen comprised peripheral blood, sampled on day 0 of AZD1222 vaccination. This chain uses TRBV6-5 with TRBJ2-7; 9 bases map to TRBD2. The clonotype originates from an adult in good health. This CDR3 is CASSYTSSGTYEQYF. CDR3 sequence (DNA): TGTGCCAGCAGCTACACCTCTAGCGGGACGTACGAGCAGTACTTC.